This T cell receptor beta chain emerged from a study of blood T cell repertoires in COVID-19. This CDR3 is 13 amino acids long. Trimming took 6 bases from V and 6 from J, leaving 9 bases between them. CDR1 is SNHLY and CDR2 is FYNNEI in the germline V gene. TCRdb's table, derived via immunoSEQ multiplex PCR, lists solely in-frame clones and lacks some. The table shows around 100,000 clones, with around 85% occurring only once. What was sequenced was peripheral blood. This chain joins TRBV2 and TRBJ1-6; D is possibly TRBD1 (6 bases). The TCR was taken from a woman of 80 years or more with active or convalescent COVID-19. CDR3: CASRAGANSPLHF. CDR3 bases: TGTGCCAGCAGGGCGGGGGCTAATTCACCCCTCCACTTT.